This T cell receptor (beta chain) came from a study of blood T cells in healthy people across ages. Overall study findings and caveats: It was the long-lived donors that had more naive CD4+ cells and higher diversity than aged donors.

Primers used in a second PCR of about 6 to 11 cycles were a sample-barcoded 5' primer and a J-beta primer mix. TCRdb reprocessed the 5' RACE reads via MiXCR and lists one record per CDR3 protein. The table has roughly 650,000 distinct CDR3 sequences, about 30% seen once. As concerns this clonotype: What it binds is unknown.

The germline V gene encodes CDR1 SGDLS and CDR2 YYNGEE. The CDR3 loop spans 15 amino acids. V dropped 3 bases and J dropped 2 bases, with 14 bases sitting between them. The sample comprised blood. The chain carries TRBV9 and TRBJ2-5; D may be TRBD2 (6 bases). The origin of this receptor is a woman aged 80 or over in good health. CDR3 residues: CASSAGLLEQETQYF. In DNA form, the CDR3 reads TGTGCCAGCAGCGCCGGACTACTAGAGCAAGAGACCCAGTACTTC.